The next 26 T cell receptor beta chains were all read from a single sample in a study of molecular identifiers for immune sequencing clone quantification. TCRdb processed the PCR reads anew with MiXCR; each CDR3 protein has one entry. The sample lists a few hundred thousand distinct CDR3 sequences, 24% occurring once. Sequencing input: naive CD8+ T cells from blood, with Jurkat cell RNA spiked in. The subset is: FACS-sorted CD8+CD4-CCR7+CD45RA+ naive T cells. All receptors come from a human donor in good health. Some libraries in this study had Jurkat cell RNA spiked in.

This clonotype showed up many times. The gene calls are TRBV7-8 and TRBJ1-5; D gene uncertain. The ends were cut back, 5 bases at V and 9 bases at J, with 14 bases in the middle. The germline V gene has CDR1 SGHVS and CDR2 FQNEAQ. The CDR3 extends over 13 amino acids. The CDR3: CASSLSGPPPQHF. The DNA of the CDR3 is TGTGCCAGCAGCCTATCCGGCCCCCCGCCCCAGCATTTT.

A remark on this clonotype: One base away lies a much larger clone, so this may be a sequencing read error. The chain is built from TRBV7-9 and TRBJ2-3, with D maybe TRBD2 (6 bases). The CDR3 extends over 16 amino acids. Germline values: CDR1 SEHNR, CDR2 FQNEAQ (reference sequence). CDR3 DNA sequence: TGTGCCAGCAGCCCATCCGGGACTGTGAGCACAGCTACGCAGTATTTT. Protein sequence: CASSPSGTVSTATQYF.

The J gene is TRBJ2-7, the V gene TRBV2; D might be TRBD1 or TRBD2, each matching 6 bases. Per germline, CDR1 SNHLY and CDR2 FYNNEI. The CDR3 has 14 residues. Trimming took 5 bases from V and 4 from J, leaving 15 bases between them. The CDR3 spells CASSTDGGGYEQYF. CDR3 nucleotide sequence: TGTGCCAGCAGTACCGACGGGGGCGGTTACGAGCAGTACTTC. The full variable domain, in which reference TRBV2 and TRBJ2-7 provide the parts outside the CDR3, is EPEVTQTPSHQVTQMGQEVILRCVPISNHLYFYWYRQILGQKVEFLVSFYNNEISEKSEIFDDQFSVERPDGSNFTLKIRSTKLEDSAMYFCASSTDGGGYEQYFGPGTRLTVT.

This clonotype was seen a few times. The chain joins TRBV7-9 to TRBJ2-2, with TRBD1 as a possible D gene (5 bases). Germline-derived CDR1 and CDR2 are SEHNR and FQNEAQ (reference sequence). The CDR3 has 16 amino acids. V was clipped by 0 bases and J by 5 bases, with 13 bases between them. The CDR3 DNA follows: TGTGCCAGCAGCTTAGCGCTAAAGGGGAATACCGGGGAGCTGTTTTTT. It is translated as CASSLALKGNTGELFF.

This clonotype was detected many times. V usage is TRBV12-3 or TRBV12-4 and J usage is TRBJ2-3, with D possibly matching TRBD1 (6 bases). The CDR3 covers 14 residues. Trimming cost V 5 bases and J 2 bases, with 11 bases left between them. CDR3: CASSLQGYTDTQYF. CDR3 coding DNA: TGTGCCAGCAGTCTACAGGGTTACACAGATACGCAGTATTTT.

This clonotype was seen repeatedly, ten times or more. The rearrangement links TRBV4-3 to TRBJ2-7; D is unclear. Germline V lookup: CDR1 LGHNA, CDR2 YSLEER. V was cut by 0 bases and J by 0 bases, with 9 bases left in between. The CDR3 runs 15 residues. The CDR3 bases are TGCGCCAGCAGCCAAGATCGCCAGCCCTCCTACGAGCAGTACTTC. This codes for CASSQDRQPSYEQYF.

In this sample, this clonotype turned up many times. The rearrangement uses TRBV13 and TRBJ2-2, with a tentative D call TRBD2 (6 bases). Germline loops: CDR1 PRHDT, CDR2 FYEKMQ (reference sequence). The CDR3 is made up of 16 amino acids. V lost 2 bases and J 4 bases, leaving 14 bases between the germline ends. In DNA, the CDR3 is TGTGCCAGCAGCTTATCTTCGGGGGTCAGCACCGGGGAGCTGTTTTTT. It encodes CASSLSSGVSTGELFF.

A few counts support this clonotype. V usage is TRBV25-1 and J usage is TRBJ2-2; possibly TRBD2 for D (5 bases). CDR1 and CDR2 (germline): MGHDK, SYGVNS. Trimming stripped 3 bases from V and 4 bases from J, with 12 bases between. The CDR3 is 15 amino acids. CDR3 DNA: TGTGCCAGCAGTGACCAGGTAGCGAGCACCGGGGAGCTGTTTTTT. It translates to CASSDQVASTGELFF.

The sample holds a few counts of this clonotype. This chain connects TRBV7-9 to TRBJ2-7; maybe TRBD1 (6 bases). This CDR3 contains 17 residues. Germline CDR1 is SEHNR and CDR2 is FQNEAQ (reference sequence). Trimming stripped 1 base from V and 3 bases from J, with 19 bases between. In DNA form, the CDR3 reads TGTGCCAGCAGCTTAGGCGTGCCAGGGGAACTTGACTACGAGCAGTACTTC. Its translation is CASSLGVPGELDYEQYF.

The chain is built from TRBV4-3 and TRBJ2-1, with 8 bases aligning to TRBD1. V shed 0 bases, J shed 2 bases, and the junction held 6 bases outside the gene matches. Germline-derived CDR1 and CDR2 are LGHNA and YSLEER. CDR3 length: 17 residues. The DNA for the CDR3 is TGCGCCAGCAGCCAAGATGTGGACAGGGAAGCCTACAATGAGCAGTTCTTC. Translation gives CASSQDVDREAYNEQFF.

This clonotype appeared many times. The V call is TRBV7-9, the J call TRBJ1-1; the match to TRBD1 covers 8 bases. The length of the CDR3 is 15 residues. CDR1 and CDR2 (germline): SEHNR, FQNEAQ (reference sequence). Trimming cost V 5 bases and J 5 bases; bases outside gene matches: 10. The CDR3, as DNA: TGTGCCAGCAGCCCCCCGGACAGGGACGGTACTGAAGCTTTCTTT. Its translation: CASSPPDRDGTEAFF.

Notes on this clonotype: Given a much more abundant clone one base away, this may be a read error. This likely comes from a read error, as the CDR3 has no conserved phenylalanine or tryptophan at its end. The V and J genes are TRBV28 and TRBJ2-7; the D is unclear. CDR1 MDHEN and CDR2 SYDVKM come from the germline V gene. V was cut by 4 bases and J by 3 bases, with 13 bases left in between. There are 14 residues in the CDR3. The CDR3, as DNA: TGTGCCAGCAGTTCGTCTTGGGCCAGCTACGAGCAGTACATC. This sequence encodes CASSSSWASYEQYI.

The table lists this clonotype with many counts. The genes are TRBV20-1 and TRBJ2-3, with D perhaps matching TRBD2 (6 bases). Per germline, CDR1 DFQATT and CDR2 SNEGSKA (reference sequence). Trimming took off 0 bases at V and 4 bases at J, with 17 bases between the two ends. This CDR3 is 16 amino acids long. CDR3 DNA sequence: TGCAGTGCTAGAGATTATAAGTATGGAGGGCCAGATACGCAGTATTTT. It is translated as CSARDYKYGGPDTQYF.

This clonotype was detected a few times. The gene calls are TRBV4-1 and TRBJ2-7; 9 bases fit TRBD2. This CDR3 contains 15 residues. Looked up from germline, CDR1 is MGHRA and CDR2 is YSYEKL. V dropped 4 bases and J dropped 3; count of bases not matched to a gene: 7. The CDR3 loop is CASSRLLAGNYEQYF. In DNA form, the CDR3 reads TGCGCCAGCAGCCGCCTTCTAGCGGGAAACTACGAGCAGTACTTC.

V is TRBV5-1 and J is TRBJ2-2, with TRBD2 identical over 8 bases. From germline, CDR1 is SGHRS and CDR2 YFSETQ. The V gene end was trimmed by 0 bases and the J gene end by 3 bases; junction bases not matched to a gene: 4. CDR3 length: 16 amino acids. The CDR3 sequence is CASSLDVAGYTGELFF. Here the CDR3 DNA reads TGCGCCAGCAGCTTGGATGTAGCGGGGTACACCGGGGAGCTGTTTTTT.

This clonotype was picked up a small number of times. V and J are TRBV13 and TRBJ2-7, with D possibly TRBD2 on 6 matching bases. The CDR3 loop spans 18 amino acids. V lost 1 base to trimming and J lost 2 bases, with 21 bases between them. Germline V CDR1 and CDR2: PRHDT, FYEKMQ (reference sequence). The chain's CDR3 is CASSLAWGAGHAAYEQYF. The CDR3 nucleotides are TGTGCCAGCAGCTTAGCATGGGGAGCGGGTCATGCCGCCTACGAGCAGTACTTC.

The rearrangement joins TRBV10-1 to TRBJ2-3; 7 nucleotides agree with TRBD1. This CDR3 is built from 13 residues. V dropped 7 bases and J dropped 6; count of bases not matched to a gene: 7. The germline V gene encodes CDR1 WNHNN and CDR2 SYGVQD (reference sequence). The CDR3: CASTYPQGDTQYF. For the CDR3, the DNA is TGCGCCAGCACCTACCCACAGGGGGATACGCAGTATTTT.

This clonotype was detected only a few times. This chain links TRBV14 with TRBJ2-5; D may be TRBD1 (6 bases). V shed 5 bases and J shed 2 bases, with 12 bases lying between them. Germline V gives CDR1 SGHDN, CDR2 FVKESK. The CDR3 extends over 14 amino acids. CDR3 amino acids: CASSLRTAQETQYF. The CDR3 DNA reads as TGTGCCAGCAGCTTACGGACAGCTCAAGAGACCCAGTACTTC.

This clonotype was counted only a few times. This chain uses TRBV2 with TRBJ1-2; perhaps TRBD1 as D (6 bases). Per germline, CDR1 SNHLY and CDR2 FYNNEI. The CDR3 has 15 amino acids. V lost 8 bases to trimming and J lost 2 bases, with 18 bases between them. The CDR3 loop is CASFRQESENYGYTF. In DNA, the CDR3 is TGTGCCAGCTTTCGACAGGAGTCTGAAAACTATGGCTACACCTTC.

This clonotype appeared many times. The J gene is TRBJ1-1, the V gene TRBV21-1. TRBV21-1 is a pseudogene segment. This CDR3 has 16 amino acids. The CDR3 bases are TGTGCCAGCAGCAAAAAGTTAAGAGACCTGAACACTGAAGCTTTCTTT. This sequence encodes CASSKKLRDLNTEAFF.

On this clonotype: One junction end disagrees with the germline gene, perhaps due to a read error. V and J are TRBV6-2 or TRBV6-3 and TRBJ2-7; the match to TRBD2 covers 14 bases. Germline V CDR1 and CDR2: MNHEY, SVGEGT. The CDR3 has 14 residues. The CDR3 DNA reads as TGTGCCAGCAGTTACGGGACTAGCGGGAGTCGGATGCACTTC. Its translation: CASSYGTSGSRMHF.

This clonotype has a single count. A much more abundant neighbour one base away suggests this may be a read error. J is TRBJ2-5 and V is TRBV7-2; the D is unclear. Germline CDR1 reads SGHTA; CDR2 reads FQGNSA. This CDR3 contains 15 residues. The germline V and J ends were trimmed by 3 bases and 11 bases, with 22 bases remaining between them. The CDR3 sequence is CASSLIGSPYNEQYF. The CDR3 bases are TGTGCCAGCAGCTTGATAGGGTCACCATACAATGAGCAGTACTTC.

This clonotype was recorded at least ten times. The CDR3 DNA is TGTGCCAGCAGCCCCTCGGGGGACTCCTACGAGCAGTACTTC. Its translation is CASSPSGDSYEQYF. This chain links TRBV7-2 with TRBJ2-7; the D gene is possibly TRBD2 (6 bases). The CDR3 sequence is 14 residues long. In germline, CDR1 is SGHTA, CDR2 FQGNSA. The V gene lost 5 bases and the J gene lost 0 bases, with 11 bases spanning the gap.

This clonotype has only one observation. A much more abundant neighbour one base away suggests this may be a read error. This sequence joins TRBV29-1 and TRBJ2-7, with D uncertain. Germline V lookup: CDR1 SQVTM, CDR2 ANQGSEA. The CDR3 is 10 residues long. Trimming shortened V by 7 bases and J by 5 bases, and 9 bases separated the two germline ends. CDR3 coding DNA: TGCAGCGCCATCTCGGACGAGCAGTACTTC. The encoded protein is CSAISDEQYF.

This clonotype was counted between two and nine times. The chain couples TRBV20-1 to TRBJ1-5, with D perhaps matching TRBD1 (5 bases). Trimming took off 1 base at V and 6 bases at J, with 16 bases between the two ends. From germline, CDR1 is DFQATT and CDR2 SNEGSKA (reference sequence). There are 15 residues in the CDR3. DNA of the CDR3: TGCAGTGCTAGAGTTTCGTGGGGCGAAGGTCAGCCCCAGCATTTT. This encodes CSARVSWGEGQPQHF.

This clonotype was counted a single time. The chain is built from TRBV27 and TRBJ2-5, with D uncertain. The CDR3 is made up of 14 amino acids. Looked up from germline, CDR1 is MNHEY and CDR2 is SMNVEV (reference sequence). With 5 bases removed from V and 0 bases from J, the gap between germline ends came to 10 bases. The CDR3 spells CASSPTINQETQYF. The CDR3 DNA reads TGTGCCAGCAGTCCAACAATCAACCAAGAGACCCAGTACTTC.